These T cell receptor beta chains were read from a single sample in a study of blood T cell repertoires in COVID-19. Only in-frame clones appear in the TCRdb table, and some are missing; sequencing was by immunoSEQ multiplex PCR. The data show approximately 270,000 clones, with about 90% seen just once and around 3.3% held by the top ten. The sequencing sample was made of peripheral blood. The receptors come from a man younger than 30 with active or convalescent COVID-19. Both conserved end residues are part of each CDR3. The D gene is left open where the match is weak. Expanded clones get a size class; other rows say once, few or many, or leave the size out.

J: TRBJ2-2
V: TRBV20-1
size: NA
D: TRBD2
DNA: TGCAGTGCTAGTTCTAGCGGGAGTTGGGACACCGGGGAGCTGTTTTTT
CDR3: CSASSSGSWDTGELFF

J: TRBJ1-6
V: TRBV5-1
size: NA
D: NA
DNA: TGCGCCAGCAGCCCAGGCAATTCACCCCTCCACTTT
CDR3: CASSPGNSPLHF

J: TRBJ1-2
V: TRBV7-9
size: NA
D: TRBD1
DNA: TGTGCCAGCAGCTACGGGGACAGTTTTGGCTACACCTTC
CDR3: CASSYGDSFGYTF

J: TRBJ2-7
V: TRBV7-2
size: NA
D: NA
DNA: TGTGCCAGCAGCTTATCGAGCTACGAGCAGTACTTC
CDR3: CASSLSSYEQYF

J: TRBJ1-1
V: TRBV9
size: NA
D: TRBD1
DNA: TGTGCCAGCAGCATACGGACAGGATCGAACACTGAAGCTTTCTTT
CDR3: CASSIRTGSNTEAFF

J: TRBJ1-6
V: TRBV28
size: NA
D: NA
DNA: TGTGCCAGCAGTTTACCTACAGCCCTCGGATCACCCCTCCACTTT
CDR3: CASSLPTALGSPLHF

J: TRBJ2-7
V: TRBV6-5
size: NA
D: NA
DNA: TGTGCCAGCAGTCGTCCCGGTACCTACGAGCAGTACTTC
CDR3: CASSRPGTYEQYF

J: TRBJ2-7
V: TRBV5-4
size: NA
D: NA
DNA: TGTGCCAGCAGCCGGACATTTGGAGACGGCGAGCAGTACTTC
CDR3: CASSRTFGDGEQYF

J: TRBJ2-2
V: TRBV10-3
size: NA
D: TRBD2
DNA: TGTGCCATCAGAATCCTGACTAGCGGGGTAACGAACACCGGGGAGCTGTTTTTT
CDR3: CAIRILTSGVTNTGELFF

J: TRBJ1-1
V: TRBV30
size: NA
D: NA
DNA: TGTGCCTGGGACAGTCCCATGAACACTGAAGCTTTCTTT
CDR3: CAWDSPMNTEAFF

J: TRBJ1-1
V: TRBV7-9
size: NA
D: TRBD1
DNA: TGTGCCATCTTACCACAGGGGCGCATGAACACTGAAGCTTTCTTT
CDR3: CAILPQGRMNTEAFF

J: TRBJ2-1
V: TRBV19
size: NA
D: TRBD2
DNA: TGTGCCAGTAGTGATGATGGCGGGAGGATCGACAATGAGCAGTTCTTC
CDR3: CASSDDGGRIDNEQFF

J: TRBJ1-1
V: TRBV9
size: NA
D: TRBD1
DNA: TGTGCCAGCAGCGCGGACCTCTCGACAGGGCCGAACACTGAAGCTTTCTTT
CDR3: CASSADLSTGPNTEAFF

J: TRBJ1-2
V: TRBV7-9
size: NA
D: TRBD1
DNA: TGTGCCAGCAGCTTAGGACAGGGAGGTCATGGCTACACCTTC
CDR3: CASSLGQGGHGYTF

J: TRBJ1-1
V: TRBV7-2
size: NA
D: NA
DNA: TGTGCCAGCAGCTTAGGCGGCAGGGTGGACGCTTTCTTT
CDR3: CASSLGGRVDAFF

J: TRBJ1-1
V: TRBV19
size: NA
D: NA
DNA: TGTGCCAGTAGTGGGCCGGGGAGGGGCAACACTGAAGCTTTCTTT
CDR3: CASSGPGRGNTEAFF

J: TRBJ2-2
V: TRBV7-2
size: NA
D: TRBD1
DNA: TGTGCCAGCAGCTTCGACAGGGGAATCGGGGAGCTGTTTTTT
CDR3: CASSFDRGIGELFF

J: TRBJ1-3
V: TRBV29-1
size: NA
D: TRBD1
DNA: TGCAGCGTCCGCGCCCGACAGGGGGCTGATACGGGAAACACCATATATTTT
CDR3: CSVRARQGADTGNTIYF

J: TRBJ2-3
V: TRBV2
size: NA
D: NA
DNA: TGTGCCAGCAGTGGAGGGCAGGCAGATACGCAGTATTTT
CDR3: CASSGGQADTQYF

J: TRBJ1-1
V: TRBV5-4
size: NA
D: NA
DNA: TGTGCCAGCAGCTCAGTTCGGGGGGGAACTGAAGCTTTCTTT
CDR3: CASSSVRGGTEAFF

J: TRBJ2-7
V: TRBV15
size: NA
D: NA
DNA: TGTGCCACCAGCAGTGCAGGGCCCTACGAGCAGTACTTC
CDR3: CATSSAGPYEQYF

J: TRBJ2-3
V: TRBV19
size: once
D: TRBD2
DNA: TGTGCCAGTAGTACCCGAAGGTCTAGCGGACGCCCCACAGATACGCAGTATTTT
CDR3: CASSTRRSSGRPTDTQYF

J: TRBJ1-1
V: TRBV11-1
size: NA
D: NA
DNA: TGTGCCAGCAGCGACCGCCTCGGGACTGAAGCTTTCTTT
CDR3: CASSDRLGTEAFF

J: TRBJ1-1
V: TRBV19
size: NA
D: TRBD1
DNA: TGTGCCAGTAGTATTGGGAACAGGGGGAACACTGAAGCTTTCTTT
CDR3: CASSIGNRGNTEAFF

J: TRBJ1-5
V: TRBV5-1
size: NA
D: NA
DNA: TGCGCCAGCAGCCCTGGGGCAGGGGTTCCAGGTCAGCCCCAGCATTTT
CDR3: CASSPGAGVPGQPQHF

J: TRBJ2-1
V: TRBV19
size: NA
D: NA
DNA: TGTGCCAGAATGATTTCGGAGGGATATCCCCCGGGTGAGCAGTTCTTC
CDR3: CARMISEGYPPGEQFF

J: TRBJ1-1
V: TRBV30
size: NA
D: NA
DNA: TGTGCCTGGAGTATAACAGTAAACACTGAAGCTTTCTTT
CDR3: CAWSITVNTEAFF

J: TRBJ2-7
V: TRBV5-1
size: NA
D: TRBD2
DNA: TGCGCCAGCAGCTTTCAGGGAGGGAGATCCTACGAGCAGTACTTC
CDR3: CASSFQGGRSYEQYF